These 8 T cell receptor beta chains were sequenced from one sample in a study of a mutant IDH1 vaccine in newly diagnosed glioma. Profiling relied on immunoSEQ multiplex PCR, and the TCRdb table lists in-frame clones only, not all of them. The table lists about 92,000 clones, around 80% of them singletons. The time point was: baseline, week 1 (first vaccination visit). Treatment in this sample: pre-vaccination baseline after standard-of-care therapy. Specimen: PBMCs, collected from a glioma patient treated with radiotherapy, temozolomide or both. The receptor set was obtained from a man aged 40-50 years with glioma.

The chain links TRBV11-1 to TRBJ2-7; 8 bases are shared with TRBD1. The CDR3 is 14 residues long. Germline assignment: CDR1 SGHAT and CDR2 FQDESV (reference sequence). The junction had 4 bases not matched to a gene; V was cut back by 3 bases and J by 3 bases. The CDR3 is CASSFGQGSYEQYF. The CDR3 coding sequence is TGTGCCAGCAGCTTCGGACAGGGAAGCTACGAGCAGTACTTC.

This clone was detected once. CDR3 bases: TGTGCCAGCAGTCGGACAGAGAACACTGAAGCTTTCTTT. Amino acid sequence: CASSRTENTEAFF. The chain combines TRBV5-4 with TRBJ1-1, with TRBD1 as a possible D gene (6 bases). The CDR3 has 13 residues. The germline CDR1 and CDR2 sequences are SGHNT and YYREEE (reference sequence). The V end was cut by 5 bases, the J end by 1 base, with 9 bases between.

The CDR3 DNA reads as TGTGCCAGCAGCTTATACGGAGTCTCTGGAAACACCATATATTTT. Translation: CASSLYGVSGNTIYF. The chain links TRBV7-2 to TRBJ1-3; D gene ambiguous. Trimming stripped 2 bases from V and 0 bases from J, with 8 bases between. This CDR3 spans 15 amino acids. CDR1 is SGHTA and CDR2 is FQGNSA in the germline V gene.

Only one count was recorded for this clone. Here the CDR3 reads CASSVVGNEQFF. The CDR3 nucleotides read TGTGCCAGCAGTGTAGTTGGGAATGAGCAGTTCTTC. This chain connects TRBV25-1 to TRBJ2-1; D remains unclear. The germline V and J ends were trimmed by 4 bases and 7 bases, with 8 bases remaining between them. In germline, CDR1 is MGHDK, CDR2 SYGVNS. This CDR3 has 12 amino acids.

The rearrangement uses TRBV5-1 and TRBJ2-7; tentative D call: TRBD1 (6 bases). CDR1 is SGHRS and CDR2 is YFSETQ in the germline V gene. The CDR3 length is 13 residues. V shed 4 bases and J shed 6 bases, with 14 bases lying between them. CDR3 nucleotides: TGCGCCAGCAGCCGGGACATAGAGACCGAGCAGTACTTC. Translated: CASSRDIETEQYF.

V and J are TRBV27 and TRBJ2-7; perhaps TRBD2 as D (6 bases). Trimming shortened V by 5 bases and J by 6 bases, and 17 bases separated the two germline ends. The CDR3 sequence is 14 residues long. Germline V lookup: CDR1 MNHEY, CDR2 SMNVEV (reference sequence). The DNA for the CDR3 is TGTGCCAGCAGTGCCGCGGGACCGGGGAGCGAGCAGTACTTC. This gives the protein CASSAAGPGSEQYF.

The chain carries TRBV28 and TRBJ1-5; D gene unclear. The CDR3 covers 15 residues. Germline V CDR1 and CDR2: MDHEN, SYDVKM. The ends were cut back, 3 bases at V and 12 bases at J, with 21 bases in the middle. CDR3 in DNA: TGTGCCAGCAGTTTCTCATACAACGCCGCGCGGGGCCAGCATTTT. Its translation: CASSFSYNAARGQHF. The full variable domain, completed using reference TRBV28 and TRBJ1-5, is DVKVTQSSRYLVKRTGEKVFLECVQDMDHENMFWYRQDPGLGLRLIYFSYDVKMKEKGDIPEGYSVSREKKERFSLILESASTNQTSMYLCASSFSYNAARGQHFGDGTRLSIL.

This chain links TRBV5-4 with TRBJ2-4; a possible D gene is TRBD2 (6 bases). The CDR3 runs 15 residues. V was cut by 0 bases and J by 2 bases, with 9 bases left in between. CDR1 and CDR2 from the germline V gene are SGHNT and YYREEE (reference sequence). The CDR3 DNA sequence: TGTGCCAGCAGCTTGGGGGAGGTTACCAAAAACATTCAGTACTTC. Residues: CASSLGEVTKNIQYF.